These 23 T cell receptor beta chains were all obtained from the same sample, sequenced in a study of blood T cells in healthy people across ages (dated by TCRdb to the mid-2010s). Library creation used 5' RACE. Instrument on record: Illumina HiSeq 2500. A second PCR of 7 to 11 cycles was performed with a sample-barcoded 5' primer and a J-beta primer mix. TCRdb reanalyzed the raw reads on its own, using fastp at Q25 for trimming and MiXCR for clone calling, and kept in-frame beta chains. Each entry merges the rows of one CDR3 protein and shows their most common DNA and genes. Recorded for this sample are roughly 680,000 distinct CDR3 sequences; roughly half of them occurred a single time. Roughly 13% of the sample rests with the top ten. Input material: blood. The origin of the receptors is a woman aged 80 or over in good health.

Concerning this clonotype itself: A much bigger clone sits one base away, suggesting this may be a read error. The rearrangement joins TRBV28 to TRBJ2-1; tentatively, D is TRBD2 (6 bases). Germline assignment: CDR1 MDHEN and CDR2 SYDVKM. The CDR3 runs 13 residues. Deletions cut 3 bases from V and 8 bases from J, with 11 bases between. Written as DNA, the CDR3 is TGTGCCAGCAGTTTGACTAGTGCGCATGAGCAGTTCTTC. It codes for CASSLTSAHEQFF.

This chain joins TRBV20-1 and TRBJ1-4; D is perhaps TRBD1 (5 bases). The CDR3 length is 13 residues. V was shortened by 6 bases and J by 8 bases, with 16 bases between the two germline ends. Looked up from germline, CDR1 is DFQATT and CDR2 is SNEGSKA (reference sequence). The CDR3 DNA is TGCAGTGCAAAGCAGGGTGTTTGGGAAAAACTGTTTTTT. It yields the protein CSAKQGVWEKLFF.

The chain links TRBV11-2 to TRBJ2-3; 13 positions match TRBD2. This CDR3 contains 16 residues. Germline-derived CDR1 and CDR2 are SGHAT and FQNNGV. Germline trimming cut 6 bases from V and 6 bases from J; bases unmatched to any gene: 9. CDR3 protein: CASRTSGGSVSDTQYF. Here the CDR3 DNA reads TGTGCCAGCAGGACTAGCGGGGGGTCTGTCTCGGATACGCAGTATTTT. The entire variable domain, with the rest obtained from reference TRBV11-2 and TRBJ2-3, is as follows: EAGVAQSPRYKIIEKRQSVAFWCNPISGHATLYWYQQILGQGPKLLIQFQNNGVVDDSQLPKDRFSAERLKGVDSTLKIQPAKLEDSAVYLCASRTSGGSVSDTQYFGPGTRLTVL.

This clonotype occurred a few times. The chain links TRBV5-5 to TRBJ1-4; TRBD1 aligns across 8 bases. V lost 0 bases to trimming and J lost 5 bases; unmatched junction nucleotides: 6. The CDR3 is 16 residues long. Germline V gene lookup returns CDR1 SGHKS and CDR2 YYEKEE (reference sequence). This CDR3 reads CASSLGPGQENEKLFF. Written as DNA, the CDR3 is TGTGCCAGCAGCTTGGGGCCGGGACAGGAGAATGAAAAACTGTTTTTT.

CDR3 region: CASSLGGATNEKLFF. The CDR3 DNA reads TGTGCCAGCAGTTTAGGGGGAGCAACTAATGAAAAACTGTTTTTT. The rearrangement joins TRBV28 to TRBJ1-4, with D possibly being TRBD1 (5 bases). Per germline, CDR1 MDHEN and CDR2 SYDVKM. The CDR3 runs to 15 residues. V dropped 2 bases and J dropped 0 bases, with 7 bases sitting between them. The variable domain in full, completed from reference TRBV28 and TRBJ1-4, reads DVKVTQSSRYLVKRTGEKVFLECVQDMDHENMFWYRQDPGLGLRLIYFSYDVKMKEKGDIPEGYSVSREKKERFSLILESASTNQTSMYLCASSLGGATNEKLFFGSGTQLSVL.

This clonotype was picked up a small number of times. This chain joins TRBV7-2 and TRBJ1-1; D not resolved. The CDR3 is 16 amino acids. Germline CDR1 SGHTA, CDR2 FQGNSA. V was cut by 3 bases and J by 5 bases, with 19 bases left in between. The CDR3 DNA follows: TGTGCCAGCAGCTTGAGTAAAGGACCGTTGCGGACTGAAGCTTTCTTT. Protein sequence: CASSLSKGPLRTEAFF.

This clonotype was found many times. The chain couples TRBV5-1 to TRBJ2-5, with D possibly TRBD1 on 6 matching bases. With 2 bases removed from V and 2 bases from J, the gap between germline ends came to 16 bases. CDR1 is SGHRS, CDR2 YFSETQ, per germline. CDR3 size: 16 residues. The CDR3 loop is CASSFGSLRGQETQYF. CDR3 nucleotide sequence: TGCGCCAGCAGCTTTGGGTCATTGAGGGGGCAAGAGACCCAGTACTTC.

This clonotype was seen only a few times. The chain recombines TRBV20-1 with TRBJ2-7; 14 positions match TRBD2. V was clipped by 6 bases and J by 6 bases; unmatched bases: 4. This CDR3 spans 13 amino acids. Per germline, CDR1 DFQATT and CDR2 SNEGSKA (reference sequence). The CDR3: CSALGTSGSEQYF. The CDR3 DNA follows: TGCAGTGCCCTGGGGACTAGCGGGAGCGAGCAGTACTTC.

The chain couples TRBV7-2 to TRBJ2-1; D unclear. Germline V lookup: CDR1 SGHTA, CDR2 FQGNSA. The CDR3 is 12 residues long. V was clipped by 4 bases and J by 10 bases, with 11 bases between them. As DNA, the CDR3 is TGTGCCAGCAGCTCTGGACGGGCGGAGCAGTTCTTC. Amino acids: CASSSGRAEQFF.

This clonotype was counted once. The gene calls are TRBV7-8 and TRBJ2-7; no clear D gene. This CDR3 spans 13 amino acids. Trimming left V 3 bases short and J 0 bases short, with 6 bases between. Germline assignment: CDR1 SGHVS and CDR2 FQNEAQ. CDR3 sequence (DNA): TGTGCCAGCAGCTTCGCCATCTCCTACGAGCAGTACTTC. Translating it yields CASSFAISYEQYF.

The CDR3 region has the DNA TGTGCCAGCAGCCAAGTAGAGGGTTACGAGCAGTACTTC. As protein: CASSQVEGYEQYF. J is TRBJ2-7 and V is TRBV14; TRBD2 is a possible D gene (5 bases). V was shortened by 1 base and J by 4 bases, with 8 bases between the two germline ends. Germline V gene data show CDR1 as SGHDN and CDR2 as FVKESK. CDR3 length: 13 amino acids.

This chain uses TRBV4-3 with TRBJ2-3; 7 bases align to TRBD1. The germline CDR1 and CDR2 sequences are LGHNA and YSLEER. This CDR3 spans 17 amino acids. After removal of 4 bases from V and 1 base from J, the junction contained 11 bases not matched to a gene. CDR3 DNA: TGCGCCAGCAGCCTCGCCCCGGACAGGTTCCGCACAGATACGCAGTATTTT. Amino acids: CASSLAPDRFRTDTQYF.

V usage is TRBV30 and J usage is TRBJ1-5; tentatively, D is TRBD1 (6 bases). Trimming removed 1 base at V and 2 bases at J, with 15 bases between. CDR1 is GTSNPN and CDR2 is SVGIG in the germline V gene (reference sequence). The CDR3 is 16 residues long. The CDR3 is CAWSALRGAGNQPQHF. CDR3 nucleotides: TGTGCCTGGAGTGCGCTGAGGGGGGCTGGCAATCAGCCCCAGCATTTT.

The rearrangement uses TRBV7-9 and TRBJ2-5; D is perhaps TRBD1 (6 bases). The germline gives CDR1 SEHNR, CDR2 FQNEAQ (reference sequence). V was pared by 3 bases and J by 2 bases, with 10 bases between. The length of the CDR3 is 14 residues. The chain's CDR3 is CASSFRTDQETQYF. In DNA form, the CDR3 reads TGTGCCAGCAGCTTTCGGACAGATCAAGAGACCCAGTACTTC.

This clonotype was seen a few times. The chain carries TRBV29-1 and TRBJ2-7; D may be TRBD1 (5 bases). Trimming took 1 base from V and 5 from J, leaving 9 bases between them. The CDR3 is made up of 12 amino acids. Germline V gene data show CDR1 as SQVTM and CDR2 as ANQGSEA. CDR3 sequence reads: CSVEGQTDEQYF. The CDR3 DNA sequence: TGCAGCGTTGAAGGTCAGACAGACGAGCAGTACTTC.

In this sample, this clonotype turned up a few times. The chain carries TRBV5-1 and TRBJ1-2, with D unresolved. The CDR3 is made up of 13 amino acids. CDR1 is SGHRS and CDR2 is YFSETQ in the germline V gene. V was trimmed by 4 bases and J by 3 bases, leaving 10 bases between them. The CDR3 sequence is CASSVEIDYGYTF. The CDR3 DNA is TGCGCCAGCAGCGTCGAGATAGACTATGGCTACACCTTC.

Concerning this clonotype itself: A single base separates this from a much larger clone, so it may be a read error. This rearrangement joins TRBV10-3 to TRBJ1-2; 9 bases line up with TRBD1. CDR1 and CDR2 (germline): ENHRY, SYGVKD. The CDR3 sequence is 11 residues long. The CDR3 spells CVTTGGYGYTF. CDR3 DNA sequence: TGTGTCACGACAGGGGGCTATGGCTACACCTTC.

The table lists this clonotype with a few counts. This may be a read error: a much more frequent sequence differs by one nucleotide. The chain joins TRBV11-2 to TRBJ1-1, with D perhaps TRBD1 (5 bases). The ends were cut back, 4 bases at V and 5 bases at J, with 11 bases in the middle. The germline V gene has CDR1 SGHAT and CDR2 FQNNGV. The CDR3 loop spans 13 amino acids. CDR3 DNA: TGTGCCAGCAGCTGGGAGGGGCATACTGAAGCTTTCTTT. Its protein is CASSWEGHTEAFF. The whole variable domain, filled in from reference TRBV11-2 and TRBJ1-1, reads EAGVAQSPRYKIIEKRQSVAFWCNPISGHATLYWYQQILGQGPKLLIQFQNNGVVDDSQLPKDRFSAERLKGVDSTLKIQPAKLEDSAVYLCASSWEGHTEAFFGQGTRLTVV.

This clonotype was recorded at least ten times. The rearrangement joins TRBV5-1 to TRBJ2-6, with 8 bases matching TRBD1. This CDR3 has 18 amino acids. J gave up 0 bases and V 4 bases, and 9 bases lay outside the gene matches. The germline V gene has CDR1 SGHRS and CDR2 YFSETQ. CDR3 region: CASSLLTGANSGANVLTF. The CDR3 DNA follows: TGCGCCAGCAGCCTACTGACAGGGGCGAACTCTGGGGCCAACGTCCTGACTTTC.

The rearrangement joins TRBV29-1 to TRBJ1-2; D might be TRBD1 (5 bases). V lost 6 bases and J 2 bases, leaving 19 bases between the germline ends. Germline assignment: CDR1 SQVTM and CDR2 ANQGSEA. This CDR3 has 15 amino acids. The CDR3 is CSVTNFRVINYGYTF. The CDR3 DNA reads TGCAGCGTAACAAACTTCAGGGTTATAAACTATGGCTACACCTTC.

CDR3 protein: CSARDALRTDTNEKLFF. CDR3 DNA sequence: TGCAGTGCTAGAGATGCCCTTAGGACAGATACTAATGAAAAACTGTTTTTT. The J gene is TRBJ1-4, the V gene TRBV20-1; D perhaps matches TRBD1 (6 bases). Germline V CDR1 and CDR2: DFQATT, SNEGSKA (reference sequence). Trimming removed 0 bases from V and 2 bases from J, with 16 bases in between. CDR3 length: 17 residues.

The DNA for the CDR3 is TGTGCCAGCAGCGGATACCGGGACCCCGGGGGAGATACGCAGTATTTT. It yields the protein CASSGYRDPGGDTQYF. The V gene is TRBV9, the J gene TRBJ2-3, with D perhaps matching TRBD2 (6 bases). CDR1 is SGDLS, CDR2 YYNGEE, per germline. This CDR3 comprises 16 residues. The V end was cut by 3 bases, the J end by 5 bases, with 19 bases between. Filled out from reference TRBV9 and TRBJ2-3, the complete variable domain reads DSGVTQTPKHLITATGQRVTLRCSPRSGDLSVYWYQQSLDQGLQFLIQYYNGEERAKGNILERFSAQQFPDLHSELNLSSLELGDSALYFCASSGYRDPGGDTQYFGPGTRLTVL.

J is TRBJ2-6 and V is TRBV10-3; 8 bases align to TRBD1. This CDR3 region has 18 residues. V gave up 3 bases and J gave up 0 bases; unmatched junction bases: 7. CDR1 is ENHRY, CDR2 SYGVKD, per germline. The CDR3 reads CAISDSGGPFSGANVLTF. CDR3 sequence (DNA): TGTGCCATCAGTGACTCAGGGGGCCCATTCTCTGGGGCCAACGTCCTGACTTTC.